Below are 18 T cell receptor delta chains sequenced from a single sample in a study of γδ T cells in repeated Plasmodium falciparum infection. TCRdb reprocessed the multiplex PCR reads using CATT. This repertoire shows 50,000 to 55,000 delta-chain clones, more than 1.5% found once; its top ten account for roughly 25%. Vgamma9/Vdelta2+ and Vdelta2-negative gammadelta T cells were flow-sorted from PBMC for bulk sequencing. Material for sequencing was gamma-delta T cells from blood. These receptor sequences come from a pool of human donors (malaria-infected and uninfected, not separated).

This clone occurred many times. The chain links TRDV3 to TRDJ1, with 8 bases fitting TRDD3. J gave up 4 bases and V 4 bases, and 26 bases lay outside the gene matches. The CDR3 sequence is 19 residues long. Germline-derived CDR1 and CDR2 are TVYSNPD and GDNSRS (reference sequence). In nucleotides, the CDR3 is TGTGCCTGCTATCTTCCCACGGGGATACCCCGAGCCTGCATCGATAAACTCATCTTT. Translating it yields CACYLPTGIPRACIDKLIF.

The sample holds a few counts of this clone. The TCRdb protein comes from a much larger clone and disagrees with this DNA's translation at residue 18, likely due to a read error; the protein given here is derived from the DNA. The chain links TRDV1 to TRDJ1; no clear D gene. No J segment appears in TCRdb, so it was assigned here by matching the sequence to germline. The V gene lost 0 bases and the J gene lost 3 bases, with 35 bases spanning the gap. The CDR3 has 23 amino acids. Germline-derived CDR1 and CDR2 are TSWWSYY and QGS. The CDR3 loop is CALGELKSFGCRPTQRSADKLIF. In DNA, the CDR3 is TGTGCTCTTGGGGAACTAAAATCTTTTGGTTGTAGGCCGACCCAGCGTTCAGCCGATAAACTCATCTTT.

Comments on this clone: This likely traces to a read error, being one base from a far larger clone. Other nucleotide sequences in the sample specify the same CDR3. The chain has TRDV2 and TRDJ1, with TRDD3 matching over 10 bases. The J gene comes from matching the DNA to germline here; TCRdb lacks it. CDR1 and CDR2 (germline): GEAIGNYY, EKD. V lost 1 base and J lost 2; bases outside the gene matches: 24. The CDR3 is made up of 22 amino acids. The CDR3 loop reads CACDTVGSVKTSLGDSTDKLIF. DNA for the CDR3: TGTGCCTGTGACACGGTGGGCTCAGTAAAGACTTCACTGGGGGATTCAACCGATAAACTCATCTTT.

The table lists this clone with a few counts. The likely explanation is a read error, given a far larger clone one base away. This sample includes further DNA sequences coding for the same CDR3. The chain carries TRDV1 and TRDJ1; 13 bases fit TRDD3. Matching the DNA to germline supplied the J gene, which TCRdb does not give. The CDR3 is made up of 21 amino acids. Germline trimming cut 3 bases from V and 4 bases from J; bases unmatched to any gene: 20. Germline CDR1 TSWWSYY, CDR2 QGS. The CDR3 sequence is CALGEQSYRVLGDTRIDKLIF. The CDR3 DNA sequence: TGTGCTCTTGGGGAGCAATCCTACCGAGTACTGGGGGATACGCGTATCGATAAACTCATCTTT.

This clone was recorded at least ten times. V and J are TRDV1 and TRDJ1; 10 positions agree with TRDD3. Losses at the gene ends were 0 bases for V and 0 bases for J; bases not matched to a gene: 22. The CDR3 loop spans 23 amino acids. Germline V gene sequence: CDR1 TSWWSYY, CDR2 QGS. DNA of the CDR3: TGTGCTCTTGGGGAACTGATTAGGTTCTACTGGGGGATCCGACAGAAGTACACCGATAAACTCATCTTT. It encodes CALGELIRFYWGIRQKYTDKLIF.

This clone was found a few times. For this DNA, TCRdb reports the protein of a much larger clone, which diverges at residue 7, most likely from a read error; the protein presented here is translated directly from the DNA. The gene calls are TRDV1 and TRDJ1; 10 bases line up with TRDD3. V lost 5 bases to trimming and J lost 3 bases; unmatched junction nucleotides: 21. This CDR3 comprises 20 residues. The germline gives CDR1 TSWWSYY, CDR2 QGS. CDR3 sequence: CALGPPPLRGIRVRADKLIF. The CDR3 DNA reads as TGTGCTCTTGGGCCTCCCCCACTTCGGGGGATACGCGTCCGGGCCGATAAACTCATCTTT.

This clone occurred a few times. This likely came from a read error, as a far larger clone is one base away. Other DNA sequences in this sample translate to the same CDR3. V gene TRDV1 combines with J gene TRDJ1; D is perhaps TRDD3 (6 bases). The CDR3 is made up of 20 amino acids. Germline CDR1 and CDR2: TSWWSYY and QGS. CDR3 sequence (DNA): TGTGCTCTTGGGGATTCTATCCTCGCTCGACTGGGTGCATTCCCCGATAAACTAATCTTT. Its protein product is CALGDSILARLGAFPDKLIF.

On this clone: TCRdb records a much larger clone's protein for this DNA, with a difference at residue 17 that likely arises from a read error; the protein given is the translation of the DNA. This chain uses TRDV1 with TRDJ1; tentatively, D is TRDD2 (7 bases). This CDR3 region has 25 residues. V lost 1 base, J lost 0 bases, and 39 bases lay in between. The V gene's germline CDR1 is TSWWSYY and CDR2 QGS. The CDR3 sequence: CALGEPHFLRGSLRWGDSYTDKLIF. CDR3 nucleotides: TGTGCTCTTGGGGAACCTCATTTCCTACGGGGTTCGTTACGCTGGGGAGACTCCTACACCGATAAACTCATCTTT.

This clone has a handful of counts. A far larger clone is one base from this, pointing to a likely read error. Other DNA sequences from this sample encode an identical CDR3 as well. The chain employs TRDV1 and TRDJ1; 13 bases line up with TRDD3. TCRdb does not report a J gene; here it was assigned by matching the DNA to germline references. The V gene end was trimmed by 6 bases and the J gene end by 0 bases; junction bases not matched to a gene: 28. This CDR3 contains 24 residues. The germline gives CDR1 TSWWSYY, CDR2 QGS. This CDR3 reads CALGKISYFYWGIRGKGYTDKLIF. The DNA of the CDR3 is TGTGCTCTTGGAAAAATTTCCTACTTCTACTGGGGGATACGGGGTAAGGGGTACACCGATAAACTCATCTTT.

Of note for this clone: This probably arose from a read error, given a far larger clone one base away. Other DNA sequences within the sample encode an identical CDR3. The rearrangement links TRDV1 to TRDJ1, with 13 bases identical to TRDD3. The J gene, left out of TCRdb, was set here by checking the DNA against germline. CDR1 and CDR2 (germline): TSWWSYY, QGS. The V gene end was trimmed by 2 bases and the J gene end by 0 bases; junction bases not matched to a gene: 15. The CDR3 is 21 residues long. The CDR3 bases are TGTGCTCTTGGGGAAGGACAACTATCCGTACTGGGGGATACGTACACCGATAAACTCATCTTT. Its translation is CALGEGQLSVLGDTYTDKLIF.

With regard to this clone: A single base is all that separates this from a far larger clone, so a read error is likely. This sample also contains other DNA sequences that code for the same CDR3. The chain combines TRDV1 with TRDJ1, with 8 bases matching TRDD3. Because TCRdb records no J gene, it was assigned here through a match of the DNA to germline. Germline CDR1 is TSWWSYY and CDR2 is QGS. The CDR3 loop spans 19 amino acids. Written as DNA, the CDR3 is TGTGCTCTTGGGGAACACGTCCTACTGGGGGGAGCGGATGCCGACAAACTCATCTTT. The encoded protein is CALGEHVLLGGADADKLIF.

With the J gene uncalled, the V gene is TRDV1. This CDR3 is built from 10 residues. From germline, CDR1 is TSWWSYY and CDR2 QGS. CDR3 DNA sequence: TGTGCTCTTGGGAAGCGTTGGCAATACTTT. It yields the protein CALGKRWQYF.

This clone was counted a few times. The protein that TCRdb holds for this DNA derives from a much larger clone and differs from the translated DNA at residue 6, which likely indicates a read error; the protein shown here is translated from the DNA. The V call is TRDV2, the J call TRDJ1, with 13 nucleotides matching TRDD3. TCRdb offers no J gene call, so here the DNA was matched to germline to obtain one. V was clipped by 1 base and J by 5 bases; unmatched bases: 6. The germline CDR1 and CDR2 sequences are GEAIGNYY and EKD. This CDR3 spans 16 amino acids. The CDR3 region is CACDTPLGDTRDKLIF. CDR3 coding DNA: TGTGCCTGTGACACACCACTGGGGGATACGCGGGATAAACTCATCTTT.

Ten or more counts support this clone. A far larger clone lies a single base away; this is likely a read error. This same CDR3 is encoded by further DNA sequences in the sample. V gene TRDV2 combines with J gene TRDJ1, with TRDD3 matching 7 bases. The J gene was not available in TCRdb and was assigned here by matching the DNA to germline segments. Trimming cost V 2 bases and J 2 bases; bases outside gene matches: 7. This CDR3 is built from 15 residues. Germline V CDR1 and CDR2: GEAIGNYY, EKD. The CDR3 sequence is CACDMVGESTDKLIF. CDR3 DNA: TGTGCCTGTGACATGGTGGGGGAGAGTACCGATAAACTCATCTTT.

The sample holds many counts of this clone. This chain links TRDV1 with TRDJ1; D is perhaps TRDD3 (6 bases). V lost 0 bases and J 0 bases, leaving 26 bases between the germline ends. Germline values: CDR1 TSWWSYY, CDR2 QGS. The length of the CDR3 is 21 residues. The CDR3 spells CALGELTFYLGTRFYTDKLIF. CDR3 nucleotides: TGTGCTCTTGGGGAACTTACCTTCTATCTGGGGACTCGGTTCTACACCGATAAACTCATCTTT.

As to this clone: This likely reflects a read error, since a far larger clone is one base away. This chain connects TRDV2 to TRDJ1; no clear D. V shed 2 bases and J shed 0 bases, with 12 bases lying between them. Germline V CDR1 and CDR2: GEAIGNYY, EKD. This CDR3 is 15 amino acids long. DNA of the CDR3: TGTGCCTGTGACAGGTTAGCTCCATACACCGATAAACTCATCTTT. Its translation: CACDRLAPYTDKLIF.

This clone came up a few times. Since a far larger clone is one base different, this is likely a read error. Other DNA sequences within the sample encode an identical CDR3. The rearrangement links TRDV1 to TRDJ1, with a tentative D call TRDD3 (8 bases). In the absence of a J gene in TCRdb, the DNA was matched to germline to assign it here. Germline V gives CDR1 TSWWSYY, CDR2 QGS. The CDR3 consists of 24 residues. DNA for the CDR3: TGTGCCCTTGGGCCAACCGTTATGCCCTCCTTCCTCCGGACACTGGGGGCACCGACCGATAAACTCATCTTT. This codes for CALGPTVMPSFLRTLGAPTDKLIF.

The sample holds a few counts of this clone. TCRdb attributes to this sequence the protein of a much larger clone, which differs from the DNA translation at residue 8; a read error is likely, and the protein displayed is translated from the DNA. V is TRDV2 and J is TRDJ1; 10 positions match TRDD3. Here the J gene was assigned by germline matching of the DNA, as TCRdb has none. The trim removed 7 bases at V and 6 bases at J, leaving 13 bases unmatched. Germline assignment: CDR1 GEAIGNYY and CDR2 EKD. This CDR3 is built from 15 residues. This CDR3 reads CAWATGGCYGNKLIF. In DNA, the CDR3 is TGTGCCTGGGCTACTGGGGGATGCTATGGGAATAAACTCATCTTT.